This T cell receptor (beta chain) is drawn from a study of technical replicates of blood from a handful of donors. Some clones are missing from TCRdb's copy, which holds only in-frame ones; the method was immunoSEQ multiplex PCR. The data contain around 76,000 clones, 95% to 98% of them singletons. Germline CDR1 and CDR2: MDHEN and SYDVKM. V trimming: 0 bases; J trimming: 3 bases; junction bases outside the gene matches: 1. The CDR3 length is 14 residues. This chain uses TRBV28 with TRBJ1-1; TRBD1 matches at 7 bases. This receptor was identified in a human donor in good health. Sequencing was performed on T cells isolated from PBMCs. The CDR3 coding sequence is TGTGCCAGCAGTTTATGGCAGGGGGACACTGAAGCTTTCTTT. It translates to CASSLWQGDTEAFF. Variable domain in full (rest from reference TRBV28 and TRBJ1-1): DVKVTQSSRYLVKRTGEKVFLECVQDMDHENMFWYRQDPGLGLRLIYFSYDVKMKEKGDIPEGYSVSREKKERFSLILESASTNQTSMYLCASSLWQGDTEAFFGQGTRLTVV.